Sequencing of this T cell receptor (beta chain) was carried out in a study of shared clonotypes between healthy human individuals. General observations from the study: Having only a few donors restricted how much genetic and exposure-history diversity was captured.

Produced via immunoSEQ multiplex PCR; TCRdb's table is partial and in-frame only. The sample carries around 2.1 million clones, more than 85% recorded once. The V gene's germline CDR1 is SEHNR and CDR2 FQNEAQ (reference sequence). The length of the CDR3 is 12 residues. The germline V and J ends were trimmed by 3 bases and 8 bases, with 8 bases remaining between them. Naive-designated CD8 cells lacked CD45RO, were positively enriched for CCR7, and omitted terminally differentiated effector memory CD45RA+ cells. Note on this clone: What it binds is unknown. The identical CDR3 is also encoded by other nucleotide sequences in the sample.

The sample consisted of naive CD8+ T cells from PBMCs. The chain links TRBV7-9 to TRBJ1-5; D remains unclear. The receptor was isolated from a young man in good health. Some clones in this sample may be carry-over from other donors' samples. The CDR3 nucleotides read TGTGCCAGCAGCTTGGGTGGAAAGCCCCAGCATTTT. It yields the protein CASSLGGKPQHF. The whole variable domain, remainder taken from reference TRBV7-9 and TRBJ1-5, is DTGVSQNPRHKITKRGQNVTFRCDPISEHNRLYWYRQTLGQGPEFLTYFQNEAQLEKSRLLSDRFSAERPKGSFSTLEIQRTEQGDSAMYLCASSLGGKPQHFGDGTRLSIL.